The 22 T cell receptor beta chains listed next were all sequenced from one sample in a study of cytomegalovirus exposure and HLA in healthy donors. Primers for the PCR totalled 60 Vbeta and 13 Jbeta. TCRdb's copy holds only in-frame clones and misses some; the assay was immunoSEQ multiplex PCR. The profile shows approximately 190,000 clones, approximately 85% of them singletons. The sample consisted of PBMCs. The receptors come from a woman between 18 and 29 years old in good health and CMV-seronegative.

This clone has only a few counts. The chain combines TRBV6-5 with TRBJ1-4, with D possibly matching TRBD1 (6 bases). CDR1 is MNHEY and CDR2 is SVGAGI in the germline V gene. V was cut by 0 bases and J by 5 bases, with 10 bases left in between. The CDR3 has 15 amino acids. The CDR3 here is CASSYSGTPNEKLFF. DNA for the CDR3: TGTGCCAGCAGTTACTCCGGGACACCGAATGAAAAACTGTTTTTT.

The rearrangement joins TRBV6-1 to TRBJ1-1; 7 bases match TRBD1. The CDR3 runs 14 residues. Germline trimming cut 7 bases from V and 1 base from J; bases unmatched to any gene: 6. Germline CDR1 reads MNHNS; CDR2 reads SASEGT. DNA for the CDR3: TGTGCCAGCAACACAGGGGATGCGAACACTGAAGCTTTCTTT. Translated: CASNTGDANTEAFF.

V and J are TRBV4-1 and TRBJ2-1; 8 bases match TRBD2. Germline CDR1 is MGHRA and CDR2 is YSYEKL. The V gene end was trimmed by 5 bases and the J gene end by 9 bases; junction bases not matched to a gene: 15. This CDR3 region has 16 residues. Written as DNA, the CDR3 is TGCGCCAGCAGCGATGTCGTCGCGGGAGGAAGGGGTGAGCAGTTCTTC. It translates to CASSDVVAGGRGEQFF.

V is TRBV6-5 and J is TRBJ1-2; unclear D gene. The CDR3 is 15 residues long. V lost 3 bases and J 4 bases, leaving 15 bases between the germline ends. Germline values: CDR1 MNHEY, CDR2 SVGAGI. In DNA form, the CDR3 reads TGTGCCAGCAGTTATGGTCCCAGGCCCCGCTATGGCTACACCTTC. Its translation is CASSYGPRPRYGYTF.

The chain employs TRBV29-1 and TRBJ2-7; tentative D call: TRBD1 (5 bases). Trimming took off 4 bases at V and 2 bases at J, with 9 bases between the two ends. This CDR3 contains 12 residues. The germline V gene has CDR1 SQVTM and CDR2 ANQGSEA. The CDR3 sequence is CSVGIGAYEQYF. CDR3 nucleotide sequence: TGCAGCGTTGGGATAGGGGCCTACGAGCAGTACTTC.

In its sample, this clone was seen a few times. This rearrangement joins TRBV11-2 to TRBJ2-2; 7 nucleotides align to TRBD1. The CDR3 runs 18 residues. Germline V lookup: CDR1 SGHAT, CDR2 FQNNGV. V was pared by 1 base and J by 5 bases, with 13 bases of the junction left unmatched. The CDR3 DNA is TGTGCCAGCAGCTTAGGAGGTTCGACAGGGCTAGTAACCGGGGAGCTGTTTTTT. Encoded protein: CASSLGGSTGLVTGELFF.

The chain carries TRBV28 and TRBJ2-3, with 9 bases lining up with TRBD1. Losses at the gene ends were 4 bases for V and 4 bases for J; bases not matched to a gene: 9. The CDR3 has 16 amino acids. Germline V gene lookup returns CDR1 MDHEN and CDR2 SYDVKM. DNA of the CDR3: TGTGCCAGCAGTTCCGCCGGGACAGGGTTAGCAGATACGCAGTATTTT. This translates into CASSSAGTGLADTQYF.

This clone was seen only once. The chain has TRBV9 and TRBJ2-3; unclear D gene. Germline V lookup: CDR1 SGDLS, CDR2 YYNGEE. V gave up 0 bases and J gave up 1 base, with 9 bases separating them. The CDR3 sequence is 15 residues long. The CDR3, as DNA: TGTGCCAGCAGCGTAGCGGTGGTGGGCACAGATACGCAGTATTTT. Its protein is CASSVAVVGTDTQYF.

The sample holds one count of this clone. The chain employs TRBV5-1 and TRBJ2-1; 11 bases map to TRBD2. The germline V gene has CDR1 SGHRS and CDR2 YFSETQ. V lost 5 bases to trimming and J lost 9 bases; unmatched junction nucleotides: 7. This CDR3 is built from 14 residues. The CDR3: CASREGTSGGEQFF. Here the CDR3 DNA reads TGCGCCAGCAGAGAGGGGACTAGCGGCGGTGAGCAGTTCTTC. The complete variable domain, with remaining parts taken from reference TRBV5-1 and TRBJ2-1, reads KAGVTQTPRYLIKTRGQQVTLSCSPISGHRSVSWYQQTPGQGLQFLFEYFSETQRNKGNFPGRFSGRQFSNSRSEMNVSTLELGDSALYLCASREGTSGGEQFFGPGTRLTVL.

The chain links TRBV13 to TRBJ2-2; D perhaps matches TRBD2 (6 bases). The CDR3 runs 14 residues. Germline CDR1 reads PRHDT; CDR2 reads FYEKMQ (reference sequence). The V gene lost 1 base and the J gene lost 6 bases, with 9 bases spanning the gap. CDR3 in amino acids: CASSLAGSSGELFF. The DNA for the CDR3 is TGTGCCAGCAGCTTAGCCGGGAGTTCCGGGGAGCTGTTTTTT.

The rearrangement uses TRBV5-6 and TRBJ1-1, with 7 nucleotides matching TRBD1. The CDR3 loop spans 15 amino acids. V lost 4 bases and J lost 1; bases outside the gene matches: 7. Looked up from germline, CDR1 is SGHDT and CDR2 is YYEEEE. CDR3 residues: CASSLQGWGNTEAFF. Written as DNA, the CDR3 is TGTGCCAGCAGCCTACAGGGGTGGGGGAACACTGAAGCTTTCTTT.

For the CDR3, the DNA is TGTGCCAGCAGTTTACTTTTGGCAGCGGGAGAGGGTACGCAGTATTTT. The encoded protein is CASSLLLAAGEGTQYF. The gene calls are TRBV27 and TRBJ2-3, with 8 bases lining up with TRBD2. This CDR3 has 16 amino acids. Looked up from germline, CDR1 is MNHEY and CDR2 is SMNVEV (reference sequence). V lost 2 bases, J lost 8 bases, and 12 bases stayed unmatched.

The rearrangement joins TRBV6-5 to TRBJ2-1; a weak D match, TRBD1 (6 bases). V was pared by 7 bases and J by 4 bases, with 8 bases between. Germline CDR1 and CDR2: MNHEY and SVGAGI. The CDR3 has 12 residues. The CDR3 nucleotides are TGTGCCAGCAAGGACAGATACAATGAGCAGTTCTTC. Translating it yields CASKDRYNEQFF.

V usage is TRBV27 and J usage is TRBJ2-2, with TRBD2 as a possible D gene (6 bases). The CDR3 is 13 residues long. V was shortened by 7 bases and J by 6 bases, with 12 bases between the two germline ends. The germline CDR1 and CDR2 sequences are MNHEY and SMNVEV (reference sequence). The CDR3 loop is CASTGGRPGELFF. CDR3 nucleotide sequence: TGTGCCAGCACCGGAGGGAGGCCCGGGGAGCTGTTTTTT.

The chain couples TRBV5-1 to TRBJ1-4, with TRBD1 matching over 9 bases. The junction had 6 bases not matched to a gene; V was cut back by 0 bases and J by 6 bases. Germline V CDR1 and CDR2: SGHRS, YFSETQ. The CDR3 sequence is 16 residues long. As DNA, the CDR3 is TGCGCCAGCAGCTTGGACAGGGGGCTCGTTGATGAAAAACTGTTTTTT. It codes for CASSLDRGLVDEKLFF. The variable domain in full, completed from reference TRBV5-1 and TRBJ1-4, reads KAGVTQTPRYLIKTRGQQVTLSCSPISGHRSVSWYQQTPGQGLQFLFEYFSETQRNKGNFPGRFSGRQFSNSRSEMNVSTLELGDSALYLCASSLDRGLVDEKLFFGSGTQLSVL.

Here the CDR3 DNA reads TGTGCCAGTAGTATAATGAGCGGGGCGGGTTACATTCAGTACTTC. Translated, it gives CASSIMSGAGYIQYF. The chain uses TRBV19 and TRBJ2-4; TRBD2 aligns across 7 bases. The junction had 9 bases not matched to a gene; V was cut back by 2 bases and J by 8 bases. The CDR3 extends over 15 amino acids. In germline, CDR1 is LNHDA, CDR2 SQIVND (reference sequence).

The V call is TRBV4-1, the J call TRBJ1-3; D gene uncertain. This CDR3 contains 15 residues. Trimming removed 0 bases at V and 0 bases at J, with 6 bases between. Looked up from germline, CDR1 is MGHRA and CDR2 is YSYEKL. The CDR3 is CASSQEIHSGNTIYF. Written as DNA, the CDR3 is TGCGCCAGCAGCCAAGAGATACACTCTGGAAACACCATATATTTT.

The rearrangement uses TRBV15 and TRBJ2-7; D unresolved. The ends were cut back, 2 bases at V and 3 bases at J, with 11 bases in the middle. The germline CDR1 and CDR2 sequences are LNHNV and YYDKDF (reference sequence). This CDR3 contains 14 residues. CDR3 amino acids: CATSRLVLDYEQYF. The CDR3 nucleotides are TGTGCCACCAGCAGACTAGTGTTGGACTACGAGCAGTACTTC.

The chain joins TRBV6-5 to TRBJ1-1, with TRBD1 matching 8 bases. The CDR3 length is 15 residues. With V trimmed by 0 bases and J by 4 bases, 4 bases remained unmatched. From germline, CDR1 is MNHEY and CDR2 SVGAGI. The CDR3 DNA reads as TGTGCCAGCAGTTACTCGCAGGGGGCGACCACTGAAGCTTTCTTT. It codes for CASSYSQGATTEAFF.

In this sample, this clone turned up a few times. The V gene is TRBV2, the J gene TRBJ1-1; D remains ambiguous. V was pared by 3 bases and J by 0 bases, with 5 bases between. The CDR3 length is 13 residues. Germline CDR1 SNHLY, CDR2 FYNNEI. The CDR3 bases are TGTGCCAGCAGTGAGCAGGTGAACACTGAAGCTTTCTTT. This sequence encodes CASSEQVNTEAFF. Using reference TRBV2 and TRBJ1-1 for the parts outside the CDR3, the full variable domain is EPEVTQTPSHQVTQMGQEVILRCVPISNHLYFYWYRQILGQKVEFLVSFYNNEISEKSEIFDDQFSVERPDGSNFTLKIRSTKLEDSAMYFCASSEQVNTEAFFGQGTRLTVV.

The chain has TRBV30 and TRBJ1-6; TRBD1 is a possible D gene (6 bases). This CDR3 region has 15 residues. Deletions cut 0 bases from V and 9 bases from J, with 15 bases between. The germline gives CDR1 GTSNPN, CDR2 SVGIG (reference sequence). This CDR3 is CAWSVLKGVLSPLHF. CDR3 sequence (DNA): TGTGCCTGGAGTGTGCTCAAGGGGGTTCTTTCACCCCTCCACTTT.

This clone has more than one count but fewer than ten. The CDR3 sequence: CATYPTGTGSSYEQYF. CDR3 DNA: TGTGCCACCTACCCTACCGGGACAGGGAGCTCCTACGAGCAGTACTTC. This chain connects TRBV27 to TRBJ2-7, with 9 bases lining up with TRBD1. CDR1 and CDR2 from the germline V gene are MNHEY and SMNVEV (reference sequence). J gave up 0 bases and V 10 bases, and 13 bases lay outside the gene matches. The CDR3 extends over 16 amino acids.